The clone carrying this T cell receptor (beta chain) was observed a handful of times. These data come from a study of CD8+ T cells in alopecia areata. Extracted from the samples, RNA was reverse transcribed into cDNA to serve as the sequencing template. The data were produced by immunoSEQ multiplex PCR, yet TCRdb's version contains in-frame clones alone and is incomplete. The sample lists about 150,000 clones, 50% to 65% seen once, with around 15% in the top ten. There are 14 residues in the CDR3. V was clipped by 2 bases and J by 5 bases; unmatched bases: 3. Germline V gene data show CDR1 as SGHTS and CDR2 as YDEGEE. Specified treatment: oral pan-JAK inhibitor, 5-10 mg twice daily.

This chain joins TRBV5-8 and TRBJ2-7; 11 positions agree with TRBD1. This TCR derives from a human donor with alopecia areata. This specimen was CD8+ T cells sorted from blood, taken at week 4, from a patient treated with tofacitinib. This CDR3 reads CASSFGTGGNEQYF. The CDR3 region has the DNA TGTGCCAGCAGCTTCGGGACAGGGGGGAACGAGCAGTACTTC.